This T cell receptor (beta chain) originates from a study of CD8 T cells in ankylosing spondylitis. CDR1 and CDR2 from the germline V gene are DFQATT and SNEGSKA (reference sequence). The CDR3 runs 11 residues. Trimming removed 5 bases at V and 4 bases at J, with 9 bases between. This clonotype was seen ten or more times. The antigen is unknown. Study-level results: A TCR beta motif of under ten highly homologous variants seemed to mark ankylosing spondylitis blood.

TCRdb independently ran MiXCR on the 5' RACE reads; one entry per CDR3 protein. The sample shows approximately 500,000 distinct CDR3 sequences, 10% to 15% of them seen only once. The TCR sequence derives from a male donor with ankylosing spondylitis. Sequencing was carried out using blood, either unsorted or a sorted T cell fraction (not recorded which). The chain combines TRBV20-1 with TRBJ2-7; D may correspond to TRBD1 or TRBD2 (5 bases each). CDR3 nucleotide sequence: TGCAGTGCTGGGGACGGTTACGAGCAGTACTTC. Amino acid sequence: CSAGDGYEQYF.